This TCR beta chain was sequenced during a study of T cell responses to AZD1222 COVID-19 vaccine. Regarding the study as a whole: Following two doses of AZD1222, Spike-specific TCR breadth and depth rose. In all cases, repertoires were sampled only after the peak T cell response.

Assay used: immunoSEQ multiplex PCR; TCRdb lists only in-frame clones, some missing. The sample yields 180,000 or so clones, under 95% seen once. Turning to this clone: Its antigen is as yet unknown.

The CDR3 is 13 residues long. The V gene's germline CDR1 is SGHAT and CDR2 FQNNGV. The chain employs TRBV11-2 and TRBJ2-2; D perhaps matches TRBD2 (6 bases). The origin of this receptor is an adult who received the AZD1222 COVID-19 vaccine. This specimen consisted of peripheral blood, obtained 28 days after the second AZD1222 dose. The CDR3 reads CAAGQENTGELFF. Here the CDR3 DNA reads TGTGCGGCGGGGCAGGAGAACACCGGGGAGCTGTTTTTT.